This TCR beta chain derives from a study of neurological immune-mediated disorders. TCRdb re-called the 5' RACE reads with MiXCR, one entry per CDR3 protein. The sample contains about 21,000 distinct CDR3 sequences, 17% of which appear only once. The ends lost 6 bases at V and 13 bases at J; junction bases unmatched: 4. Looked up from germline, CDR1 is MDHEN and CDR2 is SYDVKM. The CDR3 runs 12 residues. This TCR came from a young woman with multiple sclerosis. The sample comprised CD8+ T cells from blood. V is TRBV28 and J is TRBJ2-2; 11 bases line up with TRBD2. The CDR3 bases are TGTGCCAGCAGGCTAGCGGGGGGTCTGCTGTTTTTT. It encodes CASRLAGGLLFF. Using reference TRBV28 and TRBJ2-2 for the parts outside the CDR3, the full variable domain is DVKVTQSSRYLVKRTGEKVFLECVQDMDHENMFWYRQDPGLGLRLIYFSYDVKMKEKGDIPEGYSVSREKKERFSLILESASTNQTSMYLCASRLAGGLLFFGEGSRLTVL.